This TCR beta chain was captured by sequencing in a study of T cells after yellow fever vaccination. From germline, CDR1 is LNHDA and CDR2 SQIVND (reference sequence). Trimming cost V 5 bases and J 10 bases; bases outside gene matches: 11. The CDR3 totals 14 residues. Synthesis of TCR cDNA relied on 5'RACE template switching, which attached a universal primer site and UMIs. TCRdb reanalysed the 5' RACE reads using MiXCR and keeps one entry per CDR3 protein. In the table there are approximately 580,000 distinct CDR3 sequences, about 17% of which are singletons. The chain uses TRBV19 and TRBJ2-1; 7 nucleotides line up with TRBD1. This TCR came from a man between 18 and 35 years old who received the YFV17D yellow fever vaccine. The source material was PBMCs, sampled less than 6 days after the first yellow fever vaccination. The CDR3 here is CASSVSGGGDEQFF. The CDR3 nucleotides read TGTGCCAGTAGTGTATCAGGGGGTGGGGACGAGCAGTTCTTC.